A single sample gave rise to the 30 T cell receptor beta chains below, sequenced in a study of blood T cell repertoires in COVID-19. Sequencing used immunoSEQ multiplex PCR; TCRdb keeps in-frame clones, though not all of them. The sample includes roughly 440,000 clones, 88% of them seen just once. The sequenced sample was peripheral blood. Receptors were obtained from a woman aged 45-59 years with COVID-19, enrolled during active disease.

The rearrangement links TRBV27 to TRBJ2-2; TRBD1 matches 7 bases. The CDR3 has 13 amino acids. The germline gives CDR1 MNHEY, CDR2 SMNVEV (reference sequence). The junction had 6 bases not matched to a gene; V was cut back by 11 bases and J by 3 bases. The CDR3 region has the DNA TGTGCCCGGATAACAGGGGACACCGGGGAGCTGTTTTTT. Its translation: CARITGDTGELFF.

This chain links TRBV5-1 with TRBJ1-1; D uncertain. The CDR3 length is 16 residues. The V end was cut by 0 bases, the J end by 5 bases, with 17 bases between. The V gene's germline CDR1 is SGHRS and CDR2 YFSETQ. In DNA form, the CDR3 reads TGCGCCAGCAGCTTGGGAGGGCCGCGATCGGGGACTGAAGCTTTCTTT. Protein product: CASSLGGPRSGTEAFF.

The chain combines TRBV30 with TRBJ1-5, with D perhaps TRBD1 (5 bases). CDR3 length equals 14 residues. V dropped 2 bases and J dropped 0 bases, with 8 bases sitting between them. From germline, CDR1 is GTSNPN and CDR2 SVGIG (reference sequence). CDR3 DNA: TGTGCCTGGAGTACACAGGTTAGCAATCAGCCCCAGCATTTT. Amino acids: CAWSTQVSNQPQHF.

The V and J genes are TRBV19 and TRBJ2-2; no reliable D call. The germline CDR1 and CDR2 sequences are LNHDA and SQIVND (reference sequence). V lost 5 bases, J lost 4 bases, and 20 bases lay in between. CDR3 length: 17 residues. In nucleotides, the CDR3 is TGTGCCAGTAGTGCCGCCTCCTATTCGGGTTTCACCGGGGAGCTGTTTTTT. Encoded protein: CASSAASYSGFTGELFF.

The J gene is TRBJ2-3, the V gene TRBV24-1; 7 bases map to TRBD1. Germline-derived CDR1 and CDR2 are KGHDR and SFDVKD. V lost 4 bases and J lost 6; bases outside the gene matches: 6. The CDR3 covers 14 residues. CDR3 sequence: CATSDPDREDTQYF. CDR3 nucleotides: TGTGCCACCAGTGACCCCGACAGGGAGGATACGCAGTATTTT.

This chain uses TRBV10-3 with TRBJ2-2, with 9 bases identical to TRBD1. The CDR3 is 16 residues long. Unmatched junction bases numbered 10, after V lost 6 bases and J lost 5 bases. The germline CDR1 and CDR2 sequences are ENHRY and SYGVKD. The CDR3 sequence is CAISPTGTGLTGELFF. CDR3 sequence (DNA): TGTGCCATCAGCCCAACCGGGACAGGGCTGACCGGGGAGCTGTTTTTT.

The genes are TRBV5-1 and TRBJ1-1, with a weak D call TRBD1 (5 bases). Trimming pared 2 bases from V and 1 base from J, leaving 15 bases between. CDR3 size: 16 residues. CDR1 and CDR2 (germline): SGHRS, YFSETQ. The CDR3 loop reads CASSLYIQVQNTEAFF. The DNA for the CDR3 is TGCGCCAGCAGCTTATACATACAGGTTCAGAACACTGAAGCTTTCTTT.

The V call is TRBV5-6, the J call TRBJ1-4; D unresolved. Germline assignment: CDR1 SGHDT and CDR2 YYEEEE. The CDR3 is 15 amino acids. V was pared by 2 bases and J by 7 bases, with 15 bases between. The CDR3 region is CASSFPTEEGEKLFF. The CDR3 DNA reads as TGTGCCAGCAGCTTTCCCACGGAGGAGGGTGAAAAACTGTTTTTT.

The V call is TRBV19, the J call TRBJ1-1, with D possibly being TRBD1 (5 bases). The germline V gene encodes CDR1 LNHDA and CDR2 SQIVND (reference sequence). V lost 3 bases and J 1 base, leaving 9 bases between the germline ends. There are 14 residues in the CDR3. This CDR3 reads CASSMKDTNTEAFF. The CDR3, as DNA: TGTGCCAGTAGTATGAAGGACACGAACACTGAAGCTTTCTTT.

This chain joins TRBV18 and TRBJ2-5; 7 bases line up with TRBD1. V shed 3 bases, J shed 0 bases, and the junction held 4 bases outside the gene matches. The CDR3 is made up of 15 amino acids. Germline V gene lookup returns CDR1 KGHSH and CDR2 LQKENI. This chain's CDR3 is CASSPDRTYQETQYF. DNA of the CDR3: TGTGCCAGCTCACCGGACAGGACTTACCAAGAGACCCAGTACTTC.

The chain combines TRBV4-1 with TRBJ2-1; 11 nucleotides align to TRBD2. From germline, CDR1 is MGHRA and CDR2 YSYEKL. The CDR3 has 14 residues. Trimming at V came to 4 bases and at J to 5 bases, leaving 1 base not matched to a gene. The chain's CDR3 is CASSLSGGDNEQFF. CDR3 nucleotides: TGCGCCAGCAGCCTTAGCGGGGGGGACAATGAGCAGTTCTTC.

This clone has a single count. This sequence joins TRBV9 and TRBJ2-1, with 10 positions matching TRBD1. Per the germline V gene, CDR1 is SGDLS and CDR2 is YYNGEE. The V gene end was trimmed by 6 bases and the J gene end by 2 bases; junction bases not matched to a gene: 8. The CDR3 is 16 residues long. This CDR3 reads CASTPAGQGAYNEQFF. In nucleotides, the CDR3 is TGTGCCAGCACTCCCGCCGGACAGGGGGCCTACAATGAGCAGTTCTTC.

CDR3 coding DNA: TGTGCCAGTACCCACAGGGTGAACACTGAAGCTTTCTTT. Translation: CASTHRVNTEAFF. This chain links TRBV19 with TRBJ1-1; D possibly corresponds to TRBD1 (6 bases). This CDR3 region has 13 residues. V dropped 7 bases and J dropped 0 bases, with 9 bases sitting between them. CDR1 is LNHDA and CDR2 is SQIVND in the germline V gene (reference sequence). Variable domain in full (rest from reference TRBV19 and TRBJ1-1): DGGITQSPKYLFRKEGQNVTLSCEQNLNHDAMYWYRQDPGQGLRLIYYSQIVNDFQKGDIAEGYSVSREKKESFPLTVTSAQKNPTAFYLCASTHRVNTEAFFGQGTRLTVV.

This chain joins TRBV12-3 or TRBV12-4 and TRBJ1-2; TRBD1 is a possible D gene (6 bases). V was pared by 3 bases and J by 7 bases, with 9 bases between. The CDR3 is made up of 12 amino acids. The CDR3 sequence: CASSFSGAGYTF. The CDR3 bases are TGTGCCAGCAGTTTCTCAGGGGCTGGCTACACCTTC.

On this clone: The sample contains more than one DNA sequence encoding this CDR3. V and J are TRBV6-1 and TRBJ2-7; tentatively, D is TRBD1 (6 bases). The CDR3 sequence is 12 residues long. The V and J ends lost 3 bases and 4 bases respectively, with 7 bases between them. Germline V gene lookup returns CDR1 MNHNS and CDR2 SASEGT. The CDR3 sequence is CASSDRGYEQYF. CDR3 sequence (DNA): TGTGCCAGCAGTGACAGGGGTTACGAGCAGTACTTC.

The CDR3 loop reads CASSPATRPHEQFF. CDR3 coding DNA: TGTGCCAGCTCACCGGCCACTAGACCCCATGAGCAGTTCTTC. The chain couples TRBV18 to TRBJ2-1; a weak D match, TRBD2 (5 bases). The V end lost 3 bases, the J end lost 8 bases, and 14 bases lay between the germline ends. Germline V gives CDR1 KGHSH, CDR2 LQKENI. The CDR3 contains 14 residues.

The chain is built from TRBV5-4 and TRBJ2-3; D not certain. The CDR3 spans 16 residues. V was trimmed by 1 base and J by 0 bases, leaving 12 bases between them. Germline lookup yields CDR1 SGHNT and CDR2 YYREEE (reference sequence). In DNA, the CDR3 is TGTGCCAGCAGCTTGATCGCAGGTTCTAGCACAGATACGCAGTATTTT. This sequence encodes CASSLIAGSSTDTQYF.

This chain connects TRBV4-1 to TRBJ1-2, with D perhaps matching TRBD1 (6 bases). Per germline, CDR1 MGHRA and CDR2 YSYEKL. Trimming stripped 1 base from V and 7 bases from J, with 22 bases between. CDR3 length: 17 amino acids. This CDR3 reads CASSQGVSQQGYGGYTF. CDR3 in DNA: TGCGCCAGCAGCCAAGGAGTGAGTCAACAGGGCTATGGTGGCTACACCTTC.

This chain links TRBV7-2 with TRBJ1-1, with 10 bases aligning to TRBD1. CDR3 length equals 18 residues. V dropped 5 bases and J dropped 0; count of bases not matched to a gene: 12. Looked up from germline, CDR1 is SGHTA and CDR2 is FQGNSA. The CDR3 nucleotides are TGTGCCAGCAGCCGCCGGGGGAGGGACAGGGGACTGAACACTGAAGCTTTCTTT. Translated, it gives CASSRRGRDRGLNTEAFF.

The V and J genes are TRBV29-1 and TRBJ2-2; 7 nucleotides line up with TRBD2. Germline assignment: CDR1 SQVTM and CDR2 ANQGSEA. V lost 0 bases to trimming and J lost 5 bases; unmatched junction nucleotides: 6. CDR3 size: 15 residues. The CDR3 spells CSVEDPSGGTGELFF. The CDR3 DNA sequence: TGCAGCGTTGAAGATCCTTCGGGGGGTACCGGGGAGCTGTTTTTT.

This rearrangement joins TRBV27 to TRBJ1-5; possible D gene TRBD1, 5 bases. There are 15 residues in the CDR3. Germline CDR1 and CDR2: MNHEY and SMNVEV (reference sequence). Trimming pared 4 bases from V and 4 bases from J, leaving 14 bases between. CDR3 protein: CASSSLGGDNQPQHF. DNA of the CDR3: TGTGCCAGCAGTTCCCTCGGGGGTGATAATCAGCCCCAGCATTTT.

The chain is built from TRBV10-3 and TRBJ2-7; no firm D call. Germline assignment: CDR1 ENHRY and CDR2 SYGVKD. V was cut by 0 bases and J by 3 bases, with 3 bases left in between. The CDR3 is 12 residues long. The CDR3 protein is CAISESRYEQYF. Written as DNA, the CDR3 is TGTGCCATCAGTGAGTCGCGCTACGAGCAGTACTTC.

This chain connects TRBV11-3 to TRBJ1-3; tentative D call: TRBD1 (5 bases). The V end lost 5 bases, the J end lost 0 bases, and 8 bases lay between the germline ends. From germline, CDR1 is SGHNT and CDR2 YENEEA. The CDR3 loop spans 14 amino acids. Here the CDR3 DNA reads TGTGCCAGCAGCAGGGGAAGCTCTGGAAACACCATATATTTT. Translation: CASSRGSSGNTIYF.

This clone has only one observation. The chain uses TRBV4-2 and TRBJ2-7, with D possibly matching TRBD2 (8 bases). The ends were cut back, 0 bases at V and 12 bases at J, with 24 bases in the middle. The CDR3 extends over 16 amino acids. Germline V gene data show CDR1 as LGHNA and CDR2 as YNFKEQ. In DNA form, the CDR3 reads TGTGCCAGCAGCCAAGATCGGGCCAGCGGGGGACAGCCCTTGTACTTC. Its protein product is CASSQDRASGGQPLYF.

The chain employs TRBV7-6 and TRBJ1-2, with D perhaps TRBD1 (6 bases). V was trimmed by 2 bases and J by 7 bases, leaving 20 bases between them. This CDR3 contains 16 residues. Germline V gene sequence: CDR1 SGHVS, CDR2 FNYEAQ. The CDR3 reads CASSLNLRAGDGGYTF. The CDR3, as DNA: TGTGCCAGCAGCTTAAATTTGAGGGCAGGGGACGGTGGCTACACCTTC.

The chain uses TRBV6-1 and TRBJ2-7; D is possibly TRBD2 (5 bases). There are 17 residues in the CDR3. V lost 0 bases and J lost 2, with 17 bases in between. Germline V gene data show CDR1 as MNHNS and CDR2 as SASEGT. The CDR3 is CASSEARVWRKPYEQYF. As DNA, the CDR3 is TGTGCCAGCAGTGAAGCGAGGGTTTGGCGGAAACCCTACGAGCAGTACTTC.

This clone has more than one count but fewer than ten. V and J are TRBV9 and TRBJ2-3; 11 bases are a match to TRBD2. V was pared by 4 bases and J by 6 bases, with 10 bases of the junction left unmatched. Germline-derived CDR1 and CDR2 are SGDLS and YYNGEE. This CDR3 has 16 amino acids. The CDR3 DNA reads as TGTGCCAGCAGCCCGACTAGCGGGGCCGCCGTGGATACGCAGTATTTT. Translated, it gives CASSPTSGAAVDTQYF.

V is TRBV5-1 and J is TRBJ2-5; 11 bases align to TRBD2. Germline V gives CDR1 SGHRS, CDR2 YFSETQ. The V and J ends lost 3 bases and 2 bases, in that order; junction bases with no gene match: 3. CDR3 length equals 15 residues. The CDR3 coding sequence is TGCGCCAGCAGCTCAGGACTAGCGGGTCAAGAGACCCAGTACTTC. Translated, it gives CASSSGLAGQETQYF.

This clone was recorded only once. The chain couples TRBV27 to TRBJ2-7, with a possible D match to TRBD2 (6 bases). The CDR3 loop spans 17 amino acids. Deletions cut 2 bases from V and 2 bases from J, with 19 bases between. Germline V gene data show CDR1 as MNHEY and CDR2 as SMNVEV (reference sequence). CDR3 DNA sequence: TGTGCCAGCAGTTTACTTCCCGGGACTGGGAGCACCTACGAGCAGTACTTC. Protein sequence: CASSLLPGTGSTYEQYF.

This chain links TRBV5-4 with TRBJ1-5, with 8 bases lining up with TRBD1. Germline V gene data show CDR1 as SGHNT and CDR2 as YYREEE (reference sequence). V shed 6 bases and J 3 bases; nucleotides not matched to a gene: 8. CDR3 length: 15 amino acids. The CDR3 nucleotides read TGTGCCAGCACCCCAGACAGGGGTAACAATCAGCCCCAGCATTTT. Amino acids: CASTPDRGNNQPQHF.